This T cell receptor (beta chain) was documented in a study of blood T cell repertoires in COVID-19. Study-level background: Samples came from the United States, Italy and Spain, spanning acute and convalescent COVID-19.

As processed by the authors: Reference gene primer amplification yielded estimated nucleated cell counts. The method was immunoSEQ multiplex PCR; TCRdb's version includes in-frame clones alone and lacks a portion of them. The V and J calls and clone size come from that table; D and trimming were worked out from the DNA. Among 100,000 to 150,000 clones listed, around three quarters were seen once. The CDR3 length is 16 residues. The junction had 11 bases not matched to a gene; V was cut back by 0 bases and J by 10 bases. CDR1 SGHAT and CDR2 FQDESV come from the germline V gene (reference sequence). The receptor comes from a man aged 35 to 55 with active or convalescent COVID-19. The specimen sequenced was peripheral blood. The chain carries TRBV11-1 and TRBJ2-1; 8 nucleotides align to TRBD1. CDR3 bases: TGTGCCAGCAGCTTAGCTTCTACAGGGGGATTTTGGGAGCAGTTCTTC. Its translation is CASSLASTGGFWEQFF.